Below, 20 T cell receptor beta chains from the same sample are listed, as sequenced in a study of blood T cell repertoires in COVID-19. Sequencing was performed with immunoSEQ multiplex PCR; in TCRdb, only in-frame clones are kept and a portion is missing. This sample has 200,000 to 250,000 clones; around 80% occur once, and the top ten carry less than 6.5%. Sample: peripheral blood. The source is a woman aged 55-70 years who had recovered from COVID-19.

This rearrangement joins TRBV20-1 to TRBJ2-3, with 9 positions matching TRBD2. V lost 3 bases and J lost 7; bases outside the gene matches: 11. Germline CDR1 reads DFQATT; CDR2 reads SNEGSKA (reference sequence). The CDR3 has 15 amino acids. CDR3 amino acids: CSASQLAGTPYTQYF. Here the CDR3 DNA reads TGCAGTGCTAGTCAGCTAGCGGGGACCCCATATACGCAGTATTTT.

CDR3 coding DNA: TGTGCCAGCAGCCAAGTACAGGGTTCTGGAAACACCATATATTTT. Translating gives CASSQVQGSGNTIYF. The chain employs TRBV3-1 (or the pseudogene TRBV3-2) and TRBJ1-3, with a tentative D call TRBD1 (6 bases). The CDR3 has 15 amino acids. CDR1 and CDR2 (germline): LGHDT, YNNKEL (reference sequence). The germline V and J ends were trimmed by 1 base and 1 base, with 8 bases remaining between them.

This clone turned up a few times. The rearrangement uses TRBV2 and TRBJ2-5, with no clear D. The CDR3 consists of 12 residues. CDR1 is SNHLY, CDR2 FYNNEI, per germline. The V end lost 4 bases, the J end lost 2 bases, and 5 bases lay between the germline ends. CDR3 in amino acids: CASSVQQETQYF. The CDR3 DNA follows: TGTGCCAGCAGTGTTCAGCAAGAGACCCAGTACTTC.

This clone appeared once. The chain couples TRBV14 to TRBJ1-5; D possibly corresponds to TRBD1 (5 bases). With 3 bases removed from V and 5 bases from J, the gap between germline ends came to 8 bases. The CDR3 contains 13 residues. From germline, CDR1 is SGHDN and CDR2 FVKESK. The CDR3 DNA follows: TGTGCCAGCAGCCACCAGGGCGATCAGCCCCAGCATTTT. This translates into CASSHQGDQPQHF.

This chain joins TRBV24-1 and TRBJ1-2; tentative D call: TRBD1 (6 bases). Germline CDR1 KGHDR, CDR2 SFDVKD. V shed 7 bases and J shed 8 bases, with 10 bases lying between them. CDR3 length equals 11 residues. The CDR3 is CATSRGQGYTF. CDR3 DNA: TGTGCCACCAGCAGGGGCCAAGGCTACACCTTC.

This chain joins TRBV28 and TRBJ2-5; 7 bases match TRBD2. Trimming removed 0 bases from V and 0 bases from J; junction bases left unmatched: 1. CDR1 is MDHEN and CDR2 is SYDVKM in the germline V gene. This CDR3 is 15 amino acids long. DNA of the CDR3: TGTGCCAGCAGTTTATGGGGGGGGGACCAAGAGACCCAGTACTTC. Translating it yields CASSLWGGDQETQYF.

The table lists this clone with a count of one. The chain couples TRBV2 to TRBJ1-1; D gene ambiguous. Germline V gives CDR1 SNHLY, CDR2 FYNNEI. V lost 5 bases and J lost 0, with 7 bases in between. CDR3 length: 13 amino acids. The CDR3 here is CASSNQVNTEAFF. CDR3 DNA: TGTGCCAGCAGTAACCAGGTGAACACTGAAGCTTTCTTT.

The rearrangement joins TRBV15 to TRBJ1-6; TRBD1 might be the D (5 bases). The CDR3 runs to 13 residues. The V and J ends lost 4 bases and 8 bases respectively, with 9 bases between them. Germline lookup yields CDR1 LNHNV and CDR2 YYDKDF (reference sequence). CDR3 sequence: CATSNRQYSPLHF. The CDR3 DNA follows: TGTGCCACCAGCAATCGACAGTATTCACCCCTCCACTTT.

The chain couples TRBV19 to TRBJ2-3; 8 bases are a match to TRBD1. J gave up 4 bases and V 4 bases, and 10 bases lay outside the gene matches. CDR1 LNHDA and CDR2 SQIVND come from the germline V gene (reference sequence). The CDR3 consists of 16 residues. The CDR3 nucleotides read TGTGCCAGTAGTAGGGTAGGACAGGGATTGGCAGATACGCAGTATTTT. Translating it yields CASSRVGQGLADTQYF. The full variable domain, rest sourced from reference TRBV19 and TRBJ2-3, is DGGITQSPKYLFRKEGQNVTLSCEQNLNHDAMYWYRQDPGQGLRLIYYSQIVNDFQKGDIAEGYSVSREKKESFPLTVTSAQKNPTAFYLCASSRVGQGLADTQYFGPGTRLTVL.

The chain combines TRBV4-1 with TRBJ2-7; 10 bases align to TRBD1. The CDR3 runs 15 residues. In germline, CDR1 is MGHRA, CDR2 YSYEKL. V lost 2 bases and J lost 6; bases outside the gene matches: 7. The CDR3 sequence: CASSQPGQGIREQYF. The CDR3, as DNA: TGCGCCAGCAGCCAACCGGGACAGGGGATTCGCGAGCAGTACTTC.

The genes are TRBV19 and TRBJ1-1, with 7 bases fitting TRBD1. This CDR3 is 13 amino acids long. J gave up 6 bases and V 3 bases, and 4 bases lay outside the gene matches. Germline values: CDR1 LNHDA, CDR2 SQIVND (reference sequence). The CDR3 here is CASSIRGWAEAFF. For the CDR3, the DNA is TGTGCCAGTAGTATCAGGGGGTGGGCTGAAGCTTTCTTT.

V and J are TRBV2 and TRBJ1-2; no definite D call. CDR1 SNHLY and CDR2 FYNNEI come from the germline V gene. V lost 6 bases and J 2 bases, leaving 10 bases between the germline ends. The CDR3 extends over 13 amino acids. The CDR3 bases are TGTGCCAGCAGCGCCTCAGTGAACTATGGCTACACCTTC. This translates into CASSASVNYGYTF.

This clone has only one observation. J is TRBJ1-6 and V is TRBV6-5; 8 nucleotides align to TRBD1. CDR3 length: 14 amino acids. V shed 5 bases, J shed 7 bases, and the junction held 4 bases outside the gene matches. Germline-derived CDR1 and CDR2 are MNHEY and SVGAGI. This CDR3 reads CASSTTGENSPLHF. Written as DNA, the CDR3 is TGTGCCAGCAGTACGACAGGGGAGAATTCACCCCTCCACTTT.

V usage is TRBV28 and J usage is TRBJ2-6, with unresolved D. The CDR3 has 16 residues. V was cut by 3 bases and J by 1 base, with 10 bases left in between. Germline-derived CDR1 and CDR2 are MDHEN and SYDVKM. The CDR3 loop is CASSLQLLSGANVLTF. The CDR3 nucleotides are TGTGCCAGCAGTTTGCAATTACTATCTGGGGCCAACGTCCTGACTTTC.

The rearrangement joins TRBV4-1 to TRBJ1-2; D remains unclear. CDR1 and CDR2 from the germline V gene are MGHRA and YSYEKL. The CDR3 contains 13 residues. V was pared by 2 bases and J by 4 bases, with 8 bases between. This CDR3 is CASSQPVSYGYTF. CDR3 nucleotide sequence: TGCGCCAGCAGCCAACCAGTATCCTATGGCTACACCTTC.

The genes are TRBV7-2 and TRBJ2-1; the D gene is possibly TRBD2 (5 bases). Germline CDR1 SGHTA, CDR2 FQGNSA. This CDR3 contains 13 residues. V gave up 7 bases and J gave up 9 bases, with 16 bases separating them. CDR3 in amino acids: CASTHGGFREQFF. DNA for the CDR3: TGTGCCAGCACCCACGGCGGGTTTCGTGAGCAGTTCTTC. Full variable domain (missing parts from reference TRBV7-2 and TRBJ2-1): GAGVSQSPSNKVTEKGKDVELRCDPISGHTALYWYRQSLGQGLEFLIYFQGNSAPDKSGLPSDRFSAERTGGSVSTLTIQRTQQEDSAVYLCASTHGGFREQFFGPGTRLTVL.

V and J are TRBV18 and TRBJ1-5; tentatively, D is TRBD1 (5 bases). V was cut by 2 bases and J by 6 bases, with 11 bases left in between. The CDR3 covers 14 residues. Germline V lookup: CDR1 KGHSH, CDR2 LQKENI. CDR3 DNA: TGTGCCAGCTCACCAGACGGGGGGGGTCAGCCCCAGCATTTT. Its protein product is CASSPDGGGQPQHF.

This sequence joins TRBV27 and TRBJ2-5, with D possibly matching TRBD1 (5 bases). V gave up 4 bases and J gave up 2 bases, with 17 bases separating them. Germline-derived CDR1 and CDR2 are MNHEY and SMNVEV (reference sequence). This CDR3 region has 16 residues. In DNA, the CDR3 is TGTGCCAGCAGTTCCAGTTACCGACAGAAGCAAGAGACCCAGTACTTC. Translated, it gives CASSSSYRQKQETQYF.

Of note for this clone: Compared with germline, one end of the junction differs, possibly owing to a read error. The chain is built from TRBV7-7 and TRBJ2-1; D gene uncertain. Germline lookup yields CDR1 SSHAT and CDR2 FNYEAQ (reference sequence). This CDR3 has 15 residues. Here the CDR3 reads CASSLEASDYNEQFF. The CDR3 DNA reads TGTGCTAGCAGCTTAGAAGCGTCCGACTACAATGAGCAGTTCTTC.

This clone was observed once. The sample has other DNA sequences that encode this CDR3 too. V usage is TRBV5-1 and J usage is TRBJ1-5, with a weak D call TRBD1 (5 bases). V dropped 4 bases and J dropped 6 bases, with 11 bases sitting between them. This CDR3 spans 13 amino acids. Germline V gene lookup returns CDR1 SGHRS and CDR2 YFSETQ. The CDR3 DNA reads TGCGCCAGCAGCCCGGAAGGGGCTCAGCCCCAGCATTTT. Translation: CASSPEGAQPQHF.